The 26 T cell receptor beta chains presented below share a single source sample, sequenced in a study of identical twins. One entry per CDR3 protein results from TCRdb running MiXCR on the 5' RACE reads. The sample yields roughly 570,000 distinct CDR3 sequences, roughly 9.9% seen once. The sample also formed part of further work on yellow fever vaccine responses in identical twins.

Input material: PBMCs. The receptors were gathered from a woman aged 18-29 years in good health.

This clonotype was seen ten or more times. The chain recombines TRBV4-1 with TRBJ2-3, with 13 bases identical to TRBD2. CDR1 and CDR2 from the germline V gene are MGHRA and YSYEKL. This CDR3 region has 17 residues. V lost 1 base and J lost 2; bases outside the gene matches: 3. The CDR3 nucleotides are TGCGCCAGCAGCCAAGGACTAGCGGGAGGAACCACAGATACGCAGTATTTT. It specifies CASSQGLAGGTTDTQYF.

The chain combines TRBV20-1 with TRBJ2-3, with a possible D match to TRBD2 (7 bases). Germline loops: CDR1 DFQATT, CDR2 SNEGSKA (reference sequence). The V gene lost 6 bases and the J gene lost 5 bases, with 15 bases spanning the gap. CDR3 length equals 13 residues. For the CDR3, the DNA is TGCAGTGCCAAGAGGGGGGGTGGAGATACGCAGTATTTT. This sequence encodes CSAKRGGGDTQYF.

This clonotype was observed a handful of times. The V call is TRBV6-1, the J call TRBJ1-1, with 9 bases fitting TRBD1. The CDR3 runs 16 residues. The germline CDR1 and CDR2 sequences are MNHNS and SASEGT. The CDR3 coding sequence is TGTGCGGTTACCGGAGATAAGACAGGGGGAGGGACTGAAGCTTTCTTT. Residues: CAVTGDKTGGGTEAFF.

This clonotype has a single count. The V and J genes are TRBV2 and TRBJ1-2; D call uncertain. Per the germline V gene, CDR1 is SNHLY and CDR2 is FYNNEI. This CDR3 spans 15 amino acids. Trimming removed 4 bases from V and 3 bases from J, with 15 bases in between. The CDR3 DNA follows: TGTGCCAGCAGTGGAAGTGAAGGGCCGCACTATGGCTACACCTTC. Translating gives CASSGSEGPHYGYTF. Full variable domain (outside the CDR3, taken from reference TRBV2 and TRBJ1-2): EPEVTQTPSHQVTQMGQEVILRCVPISNHLYFYWYRQILGQKVEFLVSFYNNEISEKSEIFDDQFSVERPDGSNFTLKIRSTKLEDSAMYFCASSGSEGPHYGYTFGSGTRLTVV.

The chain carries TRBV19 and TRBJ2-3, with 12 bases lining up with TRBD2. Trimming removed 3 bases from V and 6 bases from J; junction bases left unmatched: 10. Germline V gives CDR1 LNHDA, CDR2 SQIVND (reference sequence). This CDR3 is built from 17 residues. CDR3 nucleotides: TGTGCCAGTAGTATCTTCGGACTAGCGGGACCGGGTGATACGCAGTATTTT. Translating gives CASSIFGLAGPGDTQYF.

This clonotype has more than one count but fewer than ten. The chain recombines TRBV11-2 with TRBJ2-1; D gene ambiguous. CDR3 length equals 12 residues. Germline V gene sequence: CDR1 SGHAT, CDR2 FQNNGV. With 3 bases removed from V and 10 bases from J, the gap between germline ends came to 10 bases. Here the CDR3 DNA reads TGTGCCAGCAGCTTTGTTACAGTCGAGCAGTTCTTC. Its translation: CASSFVTVEQFF.

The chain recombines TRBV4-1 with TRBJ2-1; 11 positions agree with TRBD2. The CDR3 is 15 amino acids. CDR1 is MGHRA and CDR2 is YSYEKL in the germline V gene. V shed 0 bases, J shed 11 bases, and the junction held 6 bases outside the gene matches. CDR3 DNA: TGCGCCAGCAGCCAAGAAGGACTAGCGGGTCCCCAGCAGTTCTTC. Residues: CASSQEGLAGPQQFF.

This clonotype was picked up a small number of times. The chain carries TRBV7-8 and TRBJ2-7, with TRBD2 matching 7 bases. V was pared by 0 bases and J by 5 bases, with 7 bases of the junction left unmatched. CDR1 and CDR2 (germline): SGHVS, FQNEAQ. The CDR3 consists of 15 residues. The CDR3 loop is CASSLARGLADEQYF. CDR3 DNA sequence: TGTGCCAGCAGCTTAGCGCGAGGTCTAGCGGACGAGCAGTACTTC.

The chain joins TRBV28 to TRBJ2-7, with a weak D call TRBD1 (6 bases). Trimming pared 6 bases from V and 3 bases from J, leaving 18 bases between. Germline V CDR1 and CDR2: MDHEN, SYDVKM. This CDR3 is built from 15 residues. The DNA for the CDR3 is TGTGCCAGCAGAGCTATCCTAGGACAGTACTACGAGCAGTACTTC. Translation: CASRAILGQYYEQYF.

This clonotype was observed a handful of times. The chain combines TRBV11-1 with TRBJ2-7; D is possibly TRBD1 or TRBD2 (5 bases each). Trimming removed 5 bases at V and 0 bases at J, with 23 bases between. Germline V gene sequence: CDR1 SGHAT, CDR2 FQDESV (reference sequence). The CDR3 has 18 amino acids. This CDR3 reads CASSENRDGSASSYEQYF. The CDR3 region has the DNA TGTGCCAGCAGCGAGAACCGGGACGGCTCTGCCAGCTCCTACGAGCAGTACTTC. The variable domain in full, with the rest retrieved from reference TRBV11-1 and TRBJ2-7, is EAEVAQSPRYKITEKSQAVAFWCDPISGHATLYWYRQILGQGPELLVQFQDESVVDDSQLPKDRFSAERLKGVDSTLKIQPAELGDSAMYLCASSENRDGSASSYEQYFGPGTRLTVT.

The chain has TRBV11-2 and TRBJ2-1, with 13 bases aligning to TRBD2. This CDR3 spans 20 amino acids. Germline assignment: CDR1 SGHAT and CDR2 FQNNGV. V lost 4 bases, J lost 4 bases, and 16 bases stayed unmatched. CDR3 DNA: TGTGCCAGCAGCTGGGGGCAGGGTCGGACTAGCGGGGGACATTACAATGAGCAGTTCTTC. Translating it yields CASSWGQGRTSGGHYNEQFF.

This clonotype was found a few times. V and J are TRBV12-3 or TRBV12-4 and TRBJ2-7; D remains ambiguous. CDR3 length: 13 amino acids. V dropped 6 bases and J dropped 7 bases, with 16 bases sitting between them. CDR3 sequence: CASSEITGGEQYF. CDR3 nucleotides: TGTGCCAGCAGCGAGATCACGGGTGGAGAGCAGTACTTC.

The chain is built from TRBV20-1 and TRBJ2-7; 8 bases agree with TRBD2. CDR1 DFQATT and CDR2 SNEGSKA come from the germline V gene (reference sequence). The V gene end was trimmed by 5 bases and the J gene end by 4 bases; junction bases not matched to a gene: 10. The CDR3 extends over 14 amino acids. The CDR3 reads CSAPNVGGGYEQYF. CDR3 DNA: TGCAGTGCTCCCAACGTCGGGGGGGGTTACGAGCAGTACTTC.

Written as DNA, the CDR3 is TGTGCCAGCAGTCTGCTAGCGGGAAAGAATGAGCAGTTCTTC. This gives the protein CASSLLAGKNEQFF. This sequence joins TRBV27 and TRBJ2-1, with 9 nucleotides matching TRBD2. CDR1 is MNHEY and CDR2 is SMNVEV in the germline V gene (reference sequence). J was trimmed by 7 bases and V by 5 bases; bases with no gene match: 6. CDR3 size: 14 residues.

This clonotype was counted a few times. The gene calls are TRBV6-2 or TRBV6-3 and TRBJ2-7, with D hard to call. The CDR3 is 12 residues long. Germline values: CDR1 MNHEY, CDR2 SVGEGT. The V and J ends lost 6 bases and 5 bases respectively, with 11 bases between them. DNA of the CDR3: TGTGCCAGCAGCGGCCGGTTGCACGAGCAGTACTTC. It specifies CASSGRLHEQYF.

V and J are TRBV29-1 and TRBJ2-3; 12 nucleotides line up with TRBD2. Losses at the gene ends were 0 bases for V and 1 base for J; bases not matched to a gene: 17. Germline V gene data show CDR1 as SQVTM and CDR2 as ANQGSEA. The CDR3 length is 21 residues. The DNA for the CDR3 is TGCAGCGTTGAAGATGGATATGGGGCTAGCGGGAGGGCCGAGGGCACAGATACGCAGTATTTT. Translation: CSVEDGYGASGRAEGTDTQYF.

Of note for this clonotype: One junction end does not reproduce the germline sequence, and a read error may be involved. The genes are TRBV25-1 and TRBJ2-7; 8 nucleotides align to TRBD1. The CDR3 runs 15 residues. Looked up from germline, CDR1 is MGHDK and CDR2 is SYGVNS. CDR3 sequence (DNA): TGTGGCAGCAGTGACTCGGACAGGGAGTTCTACGAGCAGTACTTC. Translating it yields CGSSDSDREFYEQYF.

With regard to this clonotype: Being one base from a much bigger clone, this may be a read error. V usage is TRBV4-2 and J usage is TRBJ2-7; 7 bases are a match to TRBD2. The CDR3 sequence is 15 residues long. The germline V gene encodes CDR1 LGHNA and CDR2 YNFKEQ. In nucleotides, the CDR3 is TGTACCAGCAGCCAGCTAGCGGAACCTACAGGCGAGCAGTACTTC. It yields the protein CTSSQLAEPTGEQYF.

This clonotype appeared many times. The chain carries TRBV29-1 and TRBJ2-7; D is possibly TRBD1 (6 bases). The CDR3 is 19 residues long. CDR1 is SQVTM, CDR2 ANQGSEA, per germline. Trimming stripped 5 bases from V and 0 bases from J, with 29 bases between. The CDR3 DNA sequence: TGCAGCGTTCTAGCTCTTGGATTACCGGGACACTTAGACTCCTACGAGCAGTACTTC. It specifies CSVLALGLPGHLDSYEQYF.

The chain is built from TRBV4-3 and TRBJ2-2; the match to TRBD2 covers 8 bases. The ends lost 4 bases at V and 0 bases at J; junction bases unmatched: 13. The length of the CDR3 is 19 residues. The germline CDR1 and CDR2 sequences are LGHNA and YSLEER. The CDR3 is CASSRSHTGGDSNTGELFF. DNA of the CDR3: TGCGCCAGCAGCCGATCTCACACCGGGGGGGATTCGAACACCGGGGAGCTGTTTTTT.

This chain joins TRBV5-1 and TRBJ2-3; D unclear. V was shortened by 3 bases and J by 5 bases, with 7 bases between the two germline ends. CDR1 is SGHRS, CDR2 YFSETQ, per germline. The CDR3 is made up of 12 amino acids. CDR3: CASSSKGDTQYF. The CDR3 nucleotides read TGCGCCAGCAGCTCTAAGGGAGATACGCAGTATTTT.

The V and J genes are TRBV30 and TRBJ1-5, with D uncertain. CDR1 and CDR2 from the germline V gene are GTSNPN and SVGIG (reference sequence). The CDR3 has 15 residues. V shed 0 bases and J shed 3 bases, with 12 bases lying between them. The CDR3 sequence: CAWSVSTTNNQPQHF. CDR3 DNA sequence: TGTGCCTGGAGTGTATCTACCACCAACAATCAGCCCCAGCATTTT.

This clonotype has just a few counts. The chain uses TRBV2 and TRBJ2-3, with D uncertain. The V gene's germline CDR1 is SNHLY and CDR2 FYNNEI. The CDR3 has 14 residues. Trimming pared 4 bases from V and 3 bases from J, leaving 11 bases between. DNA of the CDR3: TGTGCCAGCAGTGGTCTAGGGTTAACAGATACGCAGTATTTT. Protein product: CASSGLGLTDTQYF.

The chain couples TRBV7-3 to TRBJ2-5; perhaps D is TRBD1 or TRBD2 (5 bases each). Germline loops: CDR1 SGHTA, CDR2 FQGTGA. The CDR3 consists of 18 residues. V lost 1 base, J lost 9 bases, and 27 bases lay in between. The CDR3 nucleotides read TGTGCCAGCAGCTTAATGTCCCCCCGGGACGGGCTCGGAATCGCCCAGTACTTC. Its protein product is CASSLMSPRDGLGIAQYF.

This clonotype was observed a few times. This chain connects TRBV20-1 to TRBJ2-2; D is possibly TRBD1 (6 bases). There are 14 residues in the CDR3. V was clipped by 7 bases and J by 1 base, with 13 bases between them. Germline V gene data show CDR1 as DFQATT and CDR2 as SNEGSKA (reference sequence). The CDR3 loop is CSVVGQLNTGELFF. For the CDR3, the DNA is TGCAGTGTCGTCGGACAGCTGAACACCGGGGAGCTGTTTTTT.

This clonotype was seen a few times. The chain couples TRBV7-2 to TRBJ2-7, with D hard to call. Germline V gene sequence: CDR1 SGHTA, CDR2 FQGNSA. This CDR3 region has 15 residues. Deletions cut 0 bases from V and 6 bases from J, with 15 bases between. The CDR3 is CASSLATFVLSEQYF. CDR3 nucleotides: TGTGCCAGCAGCTTAGCTACTTTTGTCCTTTCCGAGCAGTACTTC.